A selection of T cell receptor beta chains follows, all from one sample in a study of blood T cell repertoires in COVID-19. The repertoire was sequenced with immunoSEQ multiplex PCR; TCRdb's copy has only in-frame clones and lacks some. The sample lists some 240,000 clones, 80% to 90% occurring once. Sequences were obtained from peripheral blood. The receptors come from a woman in her 70s with COVID-19, enrolled during active disease. CDR3s include the opening cysteine and the closing phenylalanine or tryptophan. D genes are given only for firm matches. For some rows the clone size is stated as once, few or many, or as a class when expanded; others skip it.

d_call	v_call	j_call	clone_size	cdr3_nt	cdr3_aa
NA	TRBV9	TRBJ2-3	NA	TGTGCCAGCAGCAGAGGGGACATTACCACAGATACGCAGTATTTT	CASSRGDITTDTQYF
TRBD2	TRBV3-1/TRBV3-2	TRBJ2-2	NA	TGTGCCAGCAGCCAAGATGGTGCGGGAGTCACCGGGGAGCTGTTTTTT	CASSQDGAGVTGELFF
NA	TRBV14	TRBJ1-6	NA	TGTGCCAGCACGTCAGGGAGGTGGAATTCACCCCTCCACTTT	CASTSGRWNSPLHF
NA	TRBV18	TRBJ1-2	NA	TGTGCCAGCTCACCGGCGCAGTACGCGGGCCGTTATGGCTACACCTTC	CASSPAQYAGRYGYTF
NA	TRBV5-4	TRBJ2-7	NA	TGTGCCAGCAGCGCCGGAGTGGGAGTGTTTTACGAGCAGTACTTC	CASSAGVGVFYEQYF
TRBD1	TRBV6-5	TRBJ1-3	once	TGTGCCAGCAGGGGGGGGACAGGGAATGGAAACACCATATATTTT	CASRGGTGNGNTIYF
NA	TRBV12-5	TRBJ1-1	once	TGTGCTACCGTAAATGGTGAGGACACGGCCAAAAAAGCTTTCTTT	CATVNGEDTAKKAFF
TRBD1	TRBV28	TRBJ1-3	NA	TGTGCCAGCAGTCACGGGACAGGGGCAGAAAAAAACACCATATATTTT	CASSHGTGAEKNTIYF
NA	TRBV5-1	TRBJ1-2	NA	TGCGCCAGCAGCTTGTTACAGGGAAATGGCTACACCTTC	CASSLLQGNGYTF
TRBD1	TRBV15	TRBJ2-1	NA	TGTGCCACCAGCAGAGATCGGGGGACAGGTTGGACCGATGAGCAGTTCTTC	CATSRDRGTGWTDEQFF
NA	TRBV5-1	TRBJ2-7	NA	TGCGCCAGCAGCTTGGGTCACAGGACCGACGAGCAGTACTTC	CASSLGHRTDEQYF
NA	TRBV13	TRBJ1-1	NA	TGTGCCAGCAGCTCCCCCAGGAAGAACACTGAAGCTTTCTTT	CASSSPRKNTEAFF
TRBD1	TRBV19	TRBJ2-7	NA	TGTGCCAGTAGCCCTAGGGGGGACAGGGGGAACTACGAGCAGTACTTC	CASSPRGDRGNYEQYF
TRBD1	TRBV5-1	TRBJ1-2	NA	TGCGCCAGCAGAAGGGACAGGGGGCTGTATGGCTACACCTTC	CASRRDRGLYGYTF
TRBD1	TRBV10-3	TRBJ1-3	NA	TGTGCCATCAGTGGGGACAGCGGAAACACCATATATTTT	CAISGDSGNTIYF
TRBD2	TRBV4-2	TRBJ2-7	once	TGTGCCAGCAGCCAAGACCTAGCGGGAGGCTACGAGCAGTACTTC	CASSQDLAGGYEQYF
TRBD2	TRBV27	TRBJ2-7	NA	TGTGCCAGCACAGCGGGAGAATCCTACGAGCAGTACTTC	CASTAGESYEQYF
NA	TRBV2	TRBJ1-1	NA	TGTGCCAGCAGGGCGGGGGGGGACACTGAAGCTTTCTTT	CASRAGGDTEAFF
TRBD2	TRBV6-5	TRBJ2-7	NA	TGTGCCTCTCGGATGGGCGGGAGCTCCTACGAGCAGTACTTC	CASRMGGSSYEQYF
NA	TRBV2	TRBJ2-3	NA	TGTGCCAGCAGTGGGGGGCCCACAGATACGCAGTATTTT	CASSGGPTDTQYF
NA	TRBV27	TRBJ2-7	NA	TGTGCCAGCAGTTTAAACCGGGTTTCCTACGAGCAGTACTTC	CASSLNRVSYEQYF
TRBD2	TRBV7-3	TRBJ2-1	NA	TGTGCCAGCAGCCCCAGCGGGATGGTAAATGAGCAGTTCTTC	CASSPSGMVNEQFF
TRBD1	TRBV6-5	TRBJ2-7	NA	TGTGCCAGCAGTCCTTCGGGACAGACCTACGAGCAGTACTTC	CASSPSGQTYEQYF
NA	TRBV6-5	TRBJ2-7	NA	TGTGCCAGCAGTTACGGAGGAGGGAGGAACTACGAGCAGTACTTC	CASSYGGGRNYEQYF
NA	TRBV5-1	TRBJ2-5	NA	TGCGCCAGCAGCTCGGGGGGCCCCGACAGGCAAGAGACCCAGTACTTC	CASSSGGPDRQETQYF
TRBD2	TRBV14	TRBJ2-1	NA	TGTGCCAGCAGCCAGACCTTATTTTGGGGGGTAGCGGGAAGTGAGCAGTTCTTC	CASSQTLFWGVAGSEQFF
NA	TRBV2	TRBJ1-4	NA	TGTGCCAGCAGTGAAGGGAGGTCGCCGAGTGAAAAACTGTTTTTT	CASSEGRSPSEKLFF
TRBD2	TRBV30	TRBJ2-2	NA	TGTGCCTGGATTCCCCCCTTAGTAGCGGGAGACTTTACCGGGGAGCTGTTTTTT	CAWIPPLVAGDFTGELFF
NA	TRBV30	TRBJ1-5	NA	TGTGCCTGGAGTGAAGGAGTTAATCAGCCCCAGCATTTT	CAWSEGVNQPQHF
NA	TRBV11-3	TRBJ1-3	once	TGTGCCAGCAGCTCACGTCAGGCCTCTGGAAACACCATATATTTT	CASSSRQASGNTIYF
NA	TRBV15	TRBJ1-1	NA	TGTGCCACCAGCAGAGATCGGCGGGTATACACTGAAGCTTTCTTT	CATSRDRRVYTEAFF
TRBD1	TRBV7-9	TRBJ1-5	NA	TGTGCCAGCAGTCTAGACAGGGGTAGGCAGCCCCAGCATTTT	CASSLDRGRQPQHF
TRBD1	TRBV4-2	TRBJ1-2	once	TGTGCCAGCAGCCAAGCCCGGGGGACAGGACTGGGCTACACCTTC	CASSQARGTGLGYTF
NA	TRBV29-1	TRBJ2-2	NA	TGCAGCCCCCAACCTCCGGGACTGGAAAACACCGGGGAGCTGTTTTTT	CSPQPPGLENTGELFF
TRBD1	TRBV11-3	TRBJ2-5	NA	TGTGCCAGCAGCCCCCGGACAGGAGGTGCGGAGACCCAGTACTTC	CASSPRTGGAETQYF
NA	TRBV6-6	TRBJ2-4	NA	TGTGCCAGCAGTCACCCCCCAGTTAACATTCAGTACTTC	CASSHPPVNIQYF
TRBD1	TRBV27	TRBJ1-2	NA	TGTGCCAGCAGGCCGGGACAGGGAAACTATGGCTACACCTTC	CASRPGQGNYGYTF
TRBD1	TRBV12-5	TRBJ1-3	NA	TGTGCTAGTGGCCCCCTCCGGACAGGTGGGTCTGGAAACACCATATATTTT	CASGPLRTGGSGNTIYF
NA	TRBV28	TRBJ1-3	NA	TGTGCCAGCACAATCTTAAAGCCCGGAAACACCATATATTTT	CASTILKPGNTIYF
TRBD1	TRBV28	TRBJ2-7	NA	TGTGCCAGCAATGACAGGGGGCGCCGAGAGCAGTACTTC	CASNDRGRREQYF
NA	TRBV5-1	TRBJ2-7	NA	TGCGCCAGCAGGGGGCAGTACGAGCAGTACTTC	CASRGQYEQYF
NA	TRBV10-2	TRBJ2-7	NA	TGCGCCAGCAGTGAGACAGGCCCCCACGAGCAGTACTTC	CASSETGPHEQYF
NA	TRBV20-1	TRBJ2-7	NA	TGCAGTGCTAGTATGGACATATACGAGCAGTACTTC	CSASMDIYEQYF
TRBD2	TRBV5-1	TRBJ2-1	NA	TGCGCCAGCAGCTTGGCCTCGAGCGGGACGGCATACAATGAGCAGTTCTTC	CASSLASSGTAYNEQFF
TRBD2	TRBV6-6	TRBJ2-1	NA	TGTGCCAGCAGTTACTTCCGGACTAGCAAGAACAATGAGCAGTTCTTC	CASSYFRTSKNNEQFF
NA	TRBV5-6	TRBJ1-2	NA	TGTGCCAGCAGCCCCTACAGGGTTCTTACCTATGGCTACACCTTC	CASSPYRVLTYGYTF
NA	TRBV19	TRBJ1-5	NA	TGTGCCAGTAGTAGCCCACAGGGTCGGCGCAATCAGCCCCAGCATTTT	CASSSPQGRRNQPQHF
TRBD1	TRBV7-9	TRBJ2-7	NA	TGTGCCAGCAGCGACAAGGCGTGGGACAGGGCCTCCTACTACGAGCAGTACTTC	CASSDKAWDRASYYEQYF
NA	TRBV9	TRBJ1-6	NA	TGTGCCAGCAGCGTAGTAGGGGCTTGGAATTCACCCCTCCACTTT	CASSVVGAWNSPLHF
NA	TRBV6-5	TRBJ2-7	NA	TGTGCCAGCACCCTCTTGGACACTACTCACGAGCAGTACTTC	CASTLLDTTHEQYF
NA	TRBV3-1/TRBV3-2	TRBJ1-3	NA	TGTGCCAGCAGCCAGGGGGGACCGGGTGGAAACACCATATATTTT	CASSQGGPGGNTIYF
NA	TRBV11-3	TRBJ1-2	NA	TGTGCCAGCAGCTTAGGAGATCGGGTCTTATATGGCTACACCTTC	CASSLGDRVLYGYTF
TRBD1	TRBV28	TRBJ1-2	NA	TGTGCCAGCTGGACAGGGATAGTAAATGGCTACACCTTC	CASWTGIVNGYTF